The 20 T cell receptor beta chains in this list originate from one sample, sequenced in a study of shared clonotypes between healthy human individuals. The assay was immunoSEQ multiplex PCR, and TCRdb's table has in-frame clones only and misses some. The table includes some 96,000 clones, approximately 44% detected once. Input material: PBMCs. Every receptor here comes from a woman in her thirties or forties in good health. Some clones in this sample may be carry-over from other donors' samples.

This clone appeared many times. The conserved final phenylalanine or tryptophan is absent from the CDR3, which likely points to a read error. V and J are TRBV18 and TRBJ1-1; D gene ambiguous. The CDR3 has 14 residues. Germline CDR1 reads KGHSH; CDR2 reads LQKENI. Trimming pared 2 bases from V and 5 bases from J, leaving 12 bases between. CDR3 residues: CASSPGLPGTEAFL. In nucleotides, the CDR3 is TGTGCCAGCTCACCAGGCCTCCCAGGAACTGAAGCTTTCCTT.

The chain uses TRBV6-1 and TRBJ1-2; 8 bases match TRBD1. Germline CDR1 reads MNHNS; CDR2 reads SASEGT. The CDR3 runs 13 residues. V was clipped by 7 bases and J by 6 bases; unmatched bases: 7. CDR3 in DNA: TGTGCCAGCATCCTCGGACAGGGTGATGGCTACACCTTC. This gives the protein CASILGQGDGYTF.

The chain is built from TRBV10-3 and TRBJ2-7, with 12 bases matching TRBD1. Germline assignment: CDR1 ENHRY and CDR2 SYGVKD. There are 15 residues in the CDR3. V lost 4 bases to trimming and J lost 5 bases; unmatched junction nucleotides: 6. The CDR3 protein is CAISGGQGARDEQYF. The DNA for the CDR3 is TGTGCCATCAGTGGGGGACAGGGGGCGAGGGACGAGCAGTACTTC.

The chain recombines TRBV30 with TRBJ2-1; D might be TRBD2 (6 bases). The V end lost 3 bases, the J end lost 8 bases, and 20 bases lay between the germline ends. This CDR3 contains 15 residues. Germline V gene lookup returns CDR1 GTSNPN and CDR2 SVGIG (reference sequence). The CDR3 DNA is TGTGCCTGGAGCACCGGGACTCCCGATGCGGATGAGCAGTTCTTC. Amino acid sequence: CAWSTGTPDADEQFF.

The J gene is TRBJ2-3, the V gene TRBV7-8; D call uncertain. This CDR3 has 12 amino acids. Germline CDR1 reads SGHVS; CDR2 reads FQNEAQ. Trimming cost V 4 bases and J 5 bases, with 7 bases left between them. In DNA, the CDR3 is TGTGCCAGCAGCTACGCACGAGATACGCAGTATTTT. This gives the protein CASSYARDTQYF.

This sequence joins TRBV11-2 and TRBJ2-7, with D possibly being TRBD1 (6 bases). Trimming cost V 3 bases and J 4 bases, with 22 bases left between them. The germline V gene has CDR1 SGHAT and CDR2 FQNNGV. The length of the CDR3 is 17 residues. The CDR3 sequence: CASSFHGKQGRGYEQYF. The CDR3 bases are TGTGCCAGCAGCTTTCACGGGAAACAGGGTCGCGGGTACGAGCAGTACTTC. Combining the CDR3 with reference TRBV11-2 and TRBJ2-7 gives the whole variable domain EAGVAQSPRYKIIEKRQSVAFWCNPISGHATLYWYQQILGQGPKLLIQFQNNGVVDDSQLPKDRFSAERLKGVDSTLKIQPAKLEDSAVYLCASSFHGKQGRGYEQYFGPGTRLTVT.

The chain combines TRBV5-1 with TRBJ2-5; the D is unclear. The CDR3 contains 15 residues. Germline V gives CDR1 SGHRS, CDR2 YFSETQ. Deletions cut 4 bases from V and 2 bases from J, with 15 bases between. The CDR3 sequence is CASSPTFPGQETQYF. The CDR3 DNA follows: TGCGCCAGCAGCCCCACCTTCCCCGGACAAGAGACCCAGTACTTC.

The rearrangement links TRBV6-5 to TRBJ2-7; tentative D call: TRBD2 (5 bases). Germline V CDR1 and CDR2: MNHEY, SVGAGI. With 6 bases removed from V and 2 bases from J, the gap between germline ends came to 17 bases. This CDR3 spans 15 amino acids. The CDR3 bases are TGTGCCAGCAGGAGGGATACCTGGTCCCCCTACGAGCAGTACTTC. This translates into CASRRDTWSPYEQYF.

The chain carries TRBV6-1 and TRBJ2-7; D may be TRBD1 (6 bases). Trimming removed 0 bases from V and 3 bases from J, with 12 bases in between. Germline V gene data show CDR1 as MNHNS and CDR2 as SASEGT. CDR3 size: 15 residues. The CDR3 coding sequence is TGTGCCAGCAGTGAAGCCCTAGGGGGTAGCTACGAGCAGTACTTC. Protein product: CASSEALGGSYEQYF.

With regard to this clone: A much larger clone lies one base from this, so it may be a read error. The V gene is TRBV28, the J gene TRBJ1-1; no clear D gene. This CDR3 is built from 15 residues. Per germline, CDR1 MDHEN and CDR2 SYDVKM. The CDR3 protein is CASGPNPTANAEAFF. CDR3 bases: TGTGCCAGCGGTCCAAACCCGACCGCGAACGCTGAAGCTTTCTTT. Using reference TRBV28 and TRBJ1-1 for the parts outside the CDR3, the full variable domain is DVKVTQSSRYLVKRTGEKVFLECVQDMDHENMFWYRQDPGLGLRLIYFSYDVKMKEKGDIPEGYSVSREKKERFSLILESASTNQTSMYLCASGPNPTANAEAFFGQGTRLTVV.

The chain links TRBV29-1 to TRBJ2-1; TRBD2 matches at 13 bases. CDR1 and CDR2 from the germline V gene are SQVTM and ANQGSEA. After removal of 6 bases from V and 8 bases from J, the junction contained 10 bases not matched to a gene. This CDR3 contains 15 residues. The CDR3 DNA follows: TGCAGCGTCGGCCCACTAGCGGGAGGGAGGGATGAGCAGTTCTTC. Translating gives CSVGPLAGGRDEQFF.

Of note for this clone: A much larger clone lies a single base off, so this may be a read error. This rearrangement joins TRBV30 to TRBJ2-5; D remains ambiguous. Germline V gene data show CDR1 as GTSNPN and CDR2 as SVGIG (reference sequence). The CDR3 is 12 residues long. V was clipped by 3 bases and J by 2 bases, with 7 bases between them. The CDR3 sequence: CAWRSPQETQYF. CDR3 coding DNA: TGTGCCTGGAGATCCCCACAAGAGACCCAGTACTTC.

About this clone itself: A read error may explain this, as a much larger clone is one base away. The V gene is TRBV7-7, the J gene TRBJ1-1; maybe TRBD1 (6 bases). This CDR3 spans 13 amino acids. The ends were cut back, 5 bases at V and 1 base at J, with 8 bases in the middle. The germline gives CDR1 SSHAT, CDR2 FNYEAQ (reference sequence). The CDR3 region is CASSRDTNTEAFF. The CDR3 DNA reads TGTGCCAGCAGCCGGGACACGAACACTGAAGCTTTCTTT.

The chain combines TRBV5-6 with TRBJ2-5; 7 positions agree with TRBD2. TRBJ2-7 matches the DNA end more closely, so the J call is doubtful. Germline V gene data show CDR1 as SGHDT and CDR2 as YYEEEE. The CDR3 is made up of 14 amino acids. The CDR3 DNA sequence: TGTGCCAGCAGCTCAGCGGGGCTGTCCTACGAGCAGTACTTC. Its protein is CASSSAGLSYEQYF.

The rearrangement links TRBV28 to TRBJ1-2, with 7 bases fitting TRBD1. V shed 6 bases and J 2 bases; nucleotides not matched to a gene: 6. The CDR3 is 14 amino acids. CDR1 and CDR2 from the germline V gene are MDHEN and SYDVKM. The CDR3 sequence: CASRSTGSNYGYTF. The DNA of the CDR3 is TGTGCCAGCAGGTCGACAGGGTCCAACTATGGCTACACCTTC.

This sequence joins TRBV9 and TRBJ1-5; D is unclear. Between the trimmed V and J ends, which lost 4 bases and 0 bases, there was a span of 11 bases. CDR3 length: 15 amino acids. Germline V gene lookup returns CDR1 SGDLS and CDR2 YYNGEE. CDR3 in amino acids: CASSPEGYSNQPQHF. DNA for the CDR3: TGTGCCAGCAGCCCCGAGGGTTATAGCAATCAGCCCCAGCATTTT.

The rearrangement uses TRBV7-2 and TRBJ2-7, with D unclear. This CDR3 has 11 amino acids. The germline V and J ends were trimmed by 6 bases and 6 bases, with 9 bases remaining between them. From germline, CDR1 is SGHTA and CDR2 FQGNSA. CDR3 nucleotide sequence: TGTGCCAGCAGGTCTGGGATCGAGCAGTACTTC. This sequence encodes CASRSGIEQYF.

This sequence joins TRBV5-1 and TRBJ2-7; weak D call: TRBD2 (6 bases). Germline CDR1 is SGHRS and CDR2 is YFSETQ. The CDR3 runs 14 residues. V lost 2 bases and J 3 bases, leaving 12 bases between the germline ends. This CDR3 is CASSFVSGSYEQYF. The CDR3 nucleotides read TGCGCCAGCAGCTTCGTTAGCGGCAGCTACGAGCAGTACTTC.

This clone was recorded at least ten times. The chain carries TRBV28 and TRBJ1-2; D unclear. CDR3 length: 13 amino acids. Germline loops: CDR1 MDHEN, CDR2 SYDVKM. Trimming took 3 bases from V and 5 from J, leaving 10 bases between them. The chain's CDR3 is CASSFQLSYGYTF. CDR3 sequence (DNA): TGTGCCAGCAGTTTCCAATTATCTTATGGCTACACCTTC.

This clone was detected many times. The chain employs TRBV6-6 and TRBJ2-5, with a possible D match to TRBD1 (5 bases). This CDR3 has 16 amino acids. V gave up 2 bases and J gave up 2 bases, with 15 bases separating them. The V gene's germline CDR1 is MNHNY and CDR2 SVGAGI (reference sequence). The CDR3 DNA reads TGTGCCAGCAGTTACGGGGCGGTTAGGGGTCAAGAGACCCAGTACTTC. It yields the protein CASSYGAVRGQETQYF.